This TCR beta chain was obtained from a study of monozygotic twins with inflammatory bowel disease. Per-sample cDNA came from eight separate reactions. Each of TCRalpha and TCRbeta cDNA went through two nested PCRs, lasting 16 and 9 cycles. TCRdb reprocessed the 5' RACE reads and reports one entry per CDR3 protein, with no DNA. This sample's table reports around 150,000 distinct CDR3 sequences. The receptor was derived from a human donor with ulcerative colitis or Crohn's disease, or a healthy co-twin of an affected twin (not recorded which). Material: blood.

This chain's CDR3 is CASSPPQGSPIF. The chain is built from TRBV4-2 and TRBJ1-4; TCRdb returns TRBD1, unconfirmable since there is no DNA. CDR1 is LGHNA, CDR2 YNFKEQ, per germline. This CDR3 has 12 residues.